The rows below give T cell receptor beta chains drawn from one sample of a study of vaccination effects on CD4 cells after COVID-19. These receptors have no known antigen. Repertoires were generated with immunoSEQ multiplex PCR, while TCRdb's copy carries only in-frame clones and drops some. This sample has 65,000 or so clones, with around 76% found just once. The material sequenced was CD4+ T cells from PBMCs cultured with HCoV-NL63 spike peptides, taken before COVID-19 vaccination. The receptors here all came from a human donor who received a COVID-19 vaccine. The CDR3 runs from the conserved cysteine through the conserved F or W. The D gene is left open where the match is weak. Expanded clones get a size class; other rows say once, few or many, or leave the size out.

>TRBJ2-5|TRBV5-8|TRBD1|-
TGTGCCAGCAGCTCCACAGGGGACCGAGAGACCCAGTACTTC
CASSSTGDRETQYF
>TRBJ2-2|TRBV7-9|-|-
TGTGCCAGCACCGTAATCCGCGGCCGTACCGGGGAGCTGTTTTTT
CASTVIRGRTGELFF
>TRBJ2-2|TRBV4-1|TRBD1|-
TGCGCCAGCAGCCAAGTGACAGGGAGATTTGCCGGGGAGCTGTTTTTT
CASSQVTGRFAGELFF
>TRBJ2-5|TRBV5-1|-|-
TGCGCCAGCAGCCCCGGGACACAAGAGACCCAGTACTTC
CASSPGTQETQYF
>TRBJ1-4|TRBV15|TRBD1|-
TGTGCCACCAGCAGAGGGGGGACAGGGAGTGAAAAACTGTTTTTT
CATSRGGTGSEKLFF
>TRBJ1-2|TRBV28|-|-
TGTGCCAGCAGTTCCGGGTCCGCCTCCTTCTATGGCTACACCTTC
CASSSGSASFYGYTF
>TRBJ2-2|TRBV15|-|-
TGTGCCACCAGCAGAGATGGACAAAACACCGGGGAGCTGTTTTTT
CATSRDGQNTGELFF
>TRBJ2-1|TRBV2|-|-
TGTGCCAGCAAAACCCTGGCGTGGGACAATGAGCAGTTCTTC
CASKTLAWDNEQFF
>TRBJ2-1|TRBV24-1|-|-
TGTGCCACCAGTTTTTCCCAGGGGATCTATGAGCAGTTCTTC
CATSFSQGIYEQFF
>TRBJ2-5|TRBV24-1|TRBD1|-
TGTGCCACCAGTGACCCGACAGGGACGGGAGAGACCCAGTACTTC
CATSDPTGTGETQYF
>TRBJ2-5|TRBV7-2|-|-
TGTGCCAGCATGCTGACACGGACAAAAGAGACCCAGTACTTC
CASMLTRTKETQYF
>TRBJ2-2|TRBV10-1|-|few
TGCGCCAGCAGTGAGTCCTTGGGTAGGGTGCTGTTTTTT
CASSESLGRVLFF
>TRBJ2-1|TRBV15|TRBD2|-
TGTGCCACCAGCAGAATGGGAGGGACTCTAGCCTACAAGGGGCAGTTCTTC
CATSRMGGTLAYKGQFF
>TRBJ1-1|TRBV7-8|-|once
TGTGCCAGCAGCCGAGCGGGGGCGGGTGAAGCTTTCTTT
CASSRAGAGEAFF
>TRBJ2-2|TRBV5-7|-|few
TGTGCCAGCAGCATAGCGTCAGATCAGAACACCGGGGAGCTGTTTTTT
CASSIASDQNTGELFF
>TRBJ2-5|TRBV5-1|TRBD2|-
TGCGCCAGCAGTGCCGGGACTAGCGGAGTCCAAGAGACCCAGTACTTC
CASSAGTSGVQETQYF
>TRBJ2-2|TRBV6-4|TRBD1|-
TGTGCCAGCAGTGACAGGGGGCAGTCCGGGGAGCTGTTTTTT
CASSDRGQSGELFF
>TRBJ1-4|TRBV5-1|-|-
TGCGCCAGCAAGGACGGAGGATTAACTAATGAAAAACTGTTTTTT
CASKDGGLTNEKLFF
>TRBJ1-1|TRBV20-1|-|few
TGCAGTGCTAGTCGGGCGGTGAACACTGAAGCTTTCTTT
CSASRAVNTEAFF
>TRBJ2-1|TRBV5-1|-|few
TGCGCCAGCAGCCCGGGGACCAACAATGAGCAGTTCTTC
CASSPGTNNEQFF
>TRBJ2-2|TRBV15|TRBD2|-
TGTGCCACCAGCAGAGATAAAGCGGGGGTGACGAACACCGGGGAGCTGTTTTTT
CATSRDKAGVTNTGELFF
>TRBJ1-5|TRBV2|-|-
TGTGCCAGCAGCTTCGGGTCGTTTGGGGTCCAGCCCCAGCATTTT
CASSFGSFGVQPQHF
>TRBJ1-1|TRBV18|-|-
TGTGCCAGCTCACCGCGGGCCACGAACACTGAAGCTTTCTTT
CASSPRATNTEAFF
>TRBJ1-1|TRBV23-1|TRBD1|-
TGCGCCAGCACCCCGGGACAGGGGGCAAAGGACACTGAAGCTTTCTTT
CASTPGQGAKDTEAFF
>TRBJ1-1|TRBV21-1|-|-
TGTGCCAGCAGCAAAGAGCAGGGGCTTGGGACTGAAGCTTTCTTT
CASSKEQGLGTEAFF
>TRBJ1-5|TRBV3-1/TRBV3-2|-|-
TGTGCCAGCAGCCAGGGGGTTTCGGGTCAGCCCCAGCATTTT
CASSQGVSGQPQHF
>TRBJ1-2|TRBV4-1|-|few
TGCGCCAGCAGCCAAGATACCGCCCCCTATGGCTACACCTTC
CASSQDTAPYGYTF
>TRBJ1-6|TRBV30|TRBD1|few
TGTGCCTGGAGCGGTCCCCGGGACAGGGGTGATTCACCCCTCCACTTT
CAWSGPRDRGDSPLHF
>TRBJ2-3|TRBV5-1|TRBD2|-
TGCGCCAGCAGCGGCTCTAGCGGGAGCACAGATACGCAGTATTTT
CASSGSSGSTDTQYF
>TRBJ2-5|TRBV5-4|-|-
TGTGCCAGCAGCTTGGAGGGCGGGCGGCTCCAAGGGGAGACCCAGTACTTC
CASSLEGGRLQGETQYF
>TRBJ2-2|TRBV27|TRBD1|few
TGTGCCAGCAGTTTCCGGGACAGGGAGTACACCGGGGAGCTGTTTTTT
CASSFRDREYTGELFF
>TRBJ2-5|TRBV12-3/TRBV12-4|-|-
TGTGCCAGCAGTTCCAGGGTCCAAGAGACCCAGTACTTC
CASSSRVQETQYF
>TRBJ2-5|TRBV5-1|-|-
TGCGCCAGCAGCTTGGGACTCCAAGAGACCCAGTACTTC
CASSLGLQETQYF
>TRBJ1-6|TRBV6-5|TRBD1|-
TGTGCCAGCAGGACCGGACAGGGGGCGTCACCCCTCCACTTT
CASRTGQGASPLHF
>TRBJ1-5|TRBV25-1|-|few
TGTGCCAGCGCGACGGCTCTAGAATCAGAGCCCCAGCATTTT
CASATALESEPQHF
>TRBJ1-6|TRBV2|-|few
TGTGCCAATAACACAGCCGTCAGCTCCTATAATTCACCCCTCCACTTT
CANNTAVSSYNSPLHF
>TRBJ1-2|TRBV2|-|-
TGTGCCAGCAGGAGTGGAGGGAGCTACACCTTC
CASRSGGSYTF
>TRBJ2-3|TRBV3-1/TRBV3-2|TRBD1|-
TGTGCCAGCAGCCAAGCCCGGGACAGGGGGCGGGATACGCAGTATTTT
CASSQARDRGRDTQYF